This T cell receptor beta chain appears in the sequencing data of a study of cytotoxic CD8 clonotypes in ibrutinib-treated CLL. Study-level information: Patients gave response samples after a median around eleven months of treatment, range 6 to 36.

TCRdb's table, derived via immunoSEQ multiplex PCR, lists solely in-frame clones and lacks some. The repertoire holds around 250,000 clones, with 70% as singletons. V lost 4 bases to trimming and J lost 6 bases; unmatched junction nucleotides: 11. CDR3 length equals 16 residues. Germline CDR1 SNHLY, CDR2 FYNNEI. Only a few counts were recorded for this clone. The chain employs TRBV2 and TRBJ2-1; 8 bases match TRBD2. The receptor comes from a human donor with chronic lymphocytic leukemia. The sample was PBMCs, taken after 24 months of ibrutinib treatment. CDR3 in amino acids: CASSALTSGPLNEQFF. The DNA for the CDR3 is TGTGCCAGCAGTGCACTAACTAGCGGACCACTCAATGAGCAGTTCTTC.